This entry concerns a single T cell receptor beta chain. The antigen remains unidentified. TCRdb's table, derived via immunoSEQ multiplex PCR, lists solely in-frame clones and lacks some. Here the sample spans approximately 150,000 clones, 70% to 90% being singletons. The study drew the donors from its roughly 120-subject validation cohort, separate from the roughly 670-subject first cohort. This entry comes from a study of cytomegalovirus exposure and HLA in healthy donors. Findings of the study overall: The study designated about 160 TCR beta chains cytomegalovirus-associated. Subsequent analysis found a tendency for first-cohort TCR clusters to co-occur within the 120 or so validation repertoires.

Germline V gene lookup returns CDR1 SEHNR and CDR2 FQNEAQ (reference sequence). This CDR3 contains 15 residues. Trimming left V 1 base short and J 3 bases short, with 12 bases between. This TCR was recovered from a man aged 30-40 years in good health and CMV-seropositive. This chain joins TRBV7-9 and TRBJ1-2; the D gene is possibly TRBD1 (5 bases). Sequencing used PBMCs. The CDR3: CASSLETVPDYGYTF. CDR3 nucleotide sequence: TGTGCCAGCAGCTTAGAGACAGTACCGGACTATGGCTACACCTTC.